The T cell receptor beta chain under discussion was sequenced for a study of T cell changes during pregnancy in multiple sclerosis. V was shortened by 2 bases and J by 8 bases, with 16 bases between the two germline ends. The CDR3 runs to 15 residues. In germline, CDR1 is SGHVS, CDR2 FNYEAQ. Clones were read by immunoSEQ multiplex PCR, and TCRdb kept only the in-frame ones, dropping some. The sample gives 35,000 to 55,000 clones, 80% to 95% of which show up once; 0.45% to 0.55% is in the top ten. The receptor was isolated from a female donor with multiple sclerosis, enrolled in a pregnancy study. The material sequenced was CD4+ T cells from peripheral blood mononuclear cells, taken in the third trimester of pregnancy. V and J are TRBV7-6 and TRBJ2-1; TRBD2 is a possible D gene (7 bases). CDR3 DNA sequence: TGTGCCAGCAGCTTATCCGCGGGGGCCCCCCATGAGCAGTTCTTC. Translated, it gives CASSLSAGAPHEQFF.